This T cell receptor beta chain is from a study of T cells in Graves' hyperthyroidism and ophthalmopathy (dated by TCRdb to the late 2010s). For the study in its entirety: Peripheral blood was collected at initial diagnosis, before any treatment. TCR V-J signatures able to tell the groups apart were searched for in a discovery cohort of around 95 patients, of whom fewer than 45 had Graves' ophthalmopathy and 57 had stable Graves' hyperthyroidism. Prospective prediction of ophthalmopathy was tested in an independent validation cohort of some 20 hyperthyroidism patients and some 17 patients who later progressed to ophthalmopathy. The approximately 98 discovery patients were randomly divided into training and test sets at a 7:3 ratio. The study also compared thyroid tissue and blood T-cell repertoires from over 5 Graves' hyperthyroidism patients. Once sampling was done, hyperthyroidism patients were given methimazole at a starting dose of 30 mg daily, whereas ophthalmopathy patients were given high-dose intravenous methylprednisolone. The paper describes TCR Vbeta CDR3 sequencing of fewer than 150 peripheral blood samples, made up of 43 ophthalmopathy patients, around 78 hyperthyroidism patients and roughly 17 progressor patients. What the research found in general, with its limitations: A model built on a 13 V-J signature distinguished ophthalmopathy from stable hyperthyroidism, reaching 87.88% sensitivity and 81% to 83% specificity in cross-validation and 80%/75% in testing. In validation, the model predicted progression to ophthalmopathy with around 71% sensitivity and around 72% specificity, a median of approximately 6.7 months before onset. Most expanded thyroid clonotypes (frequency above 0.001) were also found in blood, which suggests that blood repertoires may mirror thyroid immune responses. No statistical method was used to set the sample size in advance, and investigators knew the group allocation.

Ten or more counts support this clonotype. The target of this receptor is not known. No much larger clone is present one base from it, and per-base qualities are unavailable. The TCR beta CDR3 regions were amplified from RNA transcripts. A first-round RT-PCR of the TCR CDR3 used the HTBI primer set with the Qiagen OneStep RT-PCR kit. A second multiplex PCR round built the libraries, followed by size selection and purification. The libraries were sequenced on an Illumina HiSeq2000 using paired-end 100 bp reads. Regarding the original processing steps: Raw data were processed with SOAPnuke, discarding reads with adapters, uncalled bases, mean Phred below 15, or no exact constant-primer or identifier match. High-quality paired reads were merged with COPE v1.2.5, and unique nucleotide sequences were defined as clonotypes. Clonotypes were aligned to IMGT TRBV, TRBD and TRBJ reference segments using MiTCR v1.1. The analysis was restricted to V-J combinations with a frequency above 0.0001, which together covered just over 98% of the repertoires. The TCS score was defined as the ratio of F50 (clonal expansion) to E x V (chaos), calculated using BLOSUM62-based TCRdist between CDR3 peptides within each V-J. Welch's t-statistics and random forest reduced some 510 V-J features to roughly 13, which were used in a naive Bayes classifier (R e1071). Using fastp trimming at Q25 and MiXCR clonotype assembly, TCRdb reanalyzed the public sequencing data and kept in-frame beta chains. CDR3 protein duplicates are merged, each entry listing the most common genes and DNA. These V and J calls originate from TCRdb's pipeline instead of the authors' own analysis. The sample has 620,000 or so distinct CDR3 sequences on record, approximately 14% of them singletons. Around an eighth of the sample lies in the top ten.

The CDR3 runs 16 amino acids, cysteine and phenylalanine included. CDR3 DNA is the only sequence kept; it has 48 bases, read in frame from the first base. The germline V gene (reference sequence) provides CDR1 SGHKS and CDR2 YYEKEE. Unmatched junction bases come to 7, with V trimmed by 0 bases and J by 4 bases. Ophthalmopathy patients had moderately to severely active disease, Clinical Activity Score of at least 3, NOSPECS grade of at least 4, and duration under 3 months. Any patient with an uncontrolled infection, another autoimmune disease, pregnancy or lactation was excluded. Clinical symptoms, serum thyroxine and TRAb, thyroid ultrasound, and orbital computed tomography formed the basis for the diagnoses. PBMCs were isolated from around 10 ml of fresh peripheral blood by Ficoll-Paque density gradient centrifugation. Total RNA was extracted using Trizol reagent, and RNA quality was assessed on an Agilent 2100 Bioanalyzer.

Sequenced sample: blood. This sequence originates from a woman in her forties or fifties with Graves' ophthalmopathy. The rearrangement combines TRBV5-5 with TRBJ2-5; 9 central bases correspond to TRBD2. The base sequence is TGTGCCAGCAGCTTGGGTAGCGGGAGAAAACGAGAGACCCAGTACTTC. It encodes CASSLGSGRKRETQYF.